This entry is about one T cell receptor (beta chain). This sequence may be a read error, since a much larger clone differs from it by one base. A second PCR of 7 to 11 cycles used a sample-barcoded 5' primer and a J-beta primer mix. One entry per CDR3 protein, called by TCRdb with MiXCR from the 5' RACE reads. Of more than 1,400,000 distinct CDR3 sequences in the sample, roughly 40% were seen once. In each sample, at least 7 million PBMCs were isolated. The sample originates from a study of blood T cells in healthy people across ages. The CDR3 extends over 17 amino acids. Looked up from germline, CDR1 is SGDLS and CDR2 is YYNGEE.

This sequence joins TRBV9 and TRBJ2-6, with D perhaps TRBD1 or TRBD2 (6 bases each). Sequencing was done on a sample of blood. This receptor was identified in a woman aged 18-29 years in good health. The CDR3 region is CVSSGSRGPSGANVLTF. CDR3 in DNA: TGTGTCAGCAGCGGTAGTCGGGGGCCCTCTGGGGCCAACGTCCTGACTTTC.